This is a list of T cell receptor beta chains from one sample in a study of shared clonotypes between healthy human individuals. Data came from immunoSEQ multiplex PCR; TCRdb stores just in-frame clones and leaves some out. Counted here are about 490,000 clones, 79% occurring once; the ten biggest clones make up approximately 12%. Sequenced material: PBMCs. These receptors came from a woman aged 35 to 49 in good health. Some clones in this sample may be carry-over from other donors' samples. Both conserved end residues are part of each CDR3. D genes are given only for firm matches.

D,V,length,J,CDR3
NA,TRBV7-7,12,TRBJ2-5,CASSPGAQAQYF
NA,TRBV21-1,16,TRBJ2-4,CASSGRLQQRKNIQYF
NA,TRBV27,14,TRBJ2-7,CASRSEMGAYEQYF
NA,TRBV7-2,13,TRBJ1-2,CASSLTDEGGYTF
NA,TRBV7-2,13,TRBJ2-5,CASSPPASRTQYF
TRBD1,TRBV2,13,TRBJ2-7,CASSGQGHGEQYF
NA,TRBV29-1,13,TRBJ2-7,CSVGSQGGGEQYF
TRBD2,TRBV6-5,15,TRBJ2-3,CASSRTSGITDTQYF
TRBD1,TRBV18,14,TRBJ2-2,CASSRQGAGGELFF
NA,TRBV27,16,TRBJ1-2,CASSRSGSAKLNGYTF
NA,TRBV7-9,15,TRBJ2-2,CASSYWAVNTGELFF
TRBD2,TRBV7-9,15,TRBJ2-1,CASSHLAGATHEQFF
TRBD1,TRBV4-1,16,TRBJ1-1,CASSQERIGQGTEAFF
TRBD2,TRBV6-4,17,TRBJ2-1,CASSDPGTSGTYNEQFF
NA,TRBV9,16,TRBJ2-1,CASSPSRSLPYNEQFF
NA,TRBV5-4,16,TRBJ2-2,CASSQKRVGVTGELFF
NA,TRBV6-5,15,TRBJ2-7,CASSREEGVGDEQYF
TRBD1,TRBV6-1,15,TRBJ2-7,CASSEEEGGYYEQYF
NA,TRBV30,12,TRBJ2-5,CAWSVGGETQYF